This TCR beta chain originates from a study of T-cell memory formation after mild COVID-19. Study in general: TCR clusters were mostly donor specific. The study, taken as a whole, reports: That cross-reactive memory joined was suggested by some responding clones appearing in pre-infection memory. Day 15 to 85 contracting clones showed balanced CD4/CD8; later expanders leaned CD4+.

The CDR3 consists of 15 residues. Trimming cost V 0 bases and J 10 bases, with 16 bases left between them. Germline CDR1 LNHNV, CDR2 YYDKDF (reference sequence). TCRdb itself ran the 5' RACE reads through MiXCR, one entry per CDR3 protein. The sample lists about 390,000 distinct CDR3 sequences; around 21% were seen once. In regard to this clonotype: Its antigen remains unknown.

This clonotype was obtained from an adult woman who had mild COVID-19 (a few samples of this study predate the infection). Cell type and time point are not known. This chain connects TRBV15 to TRBJ2-1; a possible D gene is TRBD1 (6 bases). The specimen sequenced was PBMCs or a T cell subset sorted from them (not recorded which). CDR3 coding DNA: TGTGCCACCAGCAGAGATCGTTCAGGGGCCCAAGAGCAGTTCTTC. Its protein is CATSRDRSGAQEQFF.